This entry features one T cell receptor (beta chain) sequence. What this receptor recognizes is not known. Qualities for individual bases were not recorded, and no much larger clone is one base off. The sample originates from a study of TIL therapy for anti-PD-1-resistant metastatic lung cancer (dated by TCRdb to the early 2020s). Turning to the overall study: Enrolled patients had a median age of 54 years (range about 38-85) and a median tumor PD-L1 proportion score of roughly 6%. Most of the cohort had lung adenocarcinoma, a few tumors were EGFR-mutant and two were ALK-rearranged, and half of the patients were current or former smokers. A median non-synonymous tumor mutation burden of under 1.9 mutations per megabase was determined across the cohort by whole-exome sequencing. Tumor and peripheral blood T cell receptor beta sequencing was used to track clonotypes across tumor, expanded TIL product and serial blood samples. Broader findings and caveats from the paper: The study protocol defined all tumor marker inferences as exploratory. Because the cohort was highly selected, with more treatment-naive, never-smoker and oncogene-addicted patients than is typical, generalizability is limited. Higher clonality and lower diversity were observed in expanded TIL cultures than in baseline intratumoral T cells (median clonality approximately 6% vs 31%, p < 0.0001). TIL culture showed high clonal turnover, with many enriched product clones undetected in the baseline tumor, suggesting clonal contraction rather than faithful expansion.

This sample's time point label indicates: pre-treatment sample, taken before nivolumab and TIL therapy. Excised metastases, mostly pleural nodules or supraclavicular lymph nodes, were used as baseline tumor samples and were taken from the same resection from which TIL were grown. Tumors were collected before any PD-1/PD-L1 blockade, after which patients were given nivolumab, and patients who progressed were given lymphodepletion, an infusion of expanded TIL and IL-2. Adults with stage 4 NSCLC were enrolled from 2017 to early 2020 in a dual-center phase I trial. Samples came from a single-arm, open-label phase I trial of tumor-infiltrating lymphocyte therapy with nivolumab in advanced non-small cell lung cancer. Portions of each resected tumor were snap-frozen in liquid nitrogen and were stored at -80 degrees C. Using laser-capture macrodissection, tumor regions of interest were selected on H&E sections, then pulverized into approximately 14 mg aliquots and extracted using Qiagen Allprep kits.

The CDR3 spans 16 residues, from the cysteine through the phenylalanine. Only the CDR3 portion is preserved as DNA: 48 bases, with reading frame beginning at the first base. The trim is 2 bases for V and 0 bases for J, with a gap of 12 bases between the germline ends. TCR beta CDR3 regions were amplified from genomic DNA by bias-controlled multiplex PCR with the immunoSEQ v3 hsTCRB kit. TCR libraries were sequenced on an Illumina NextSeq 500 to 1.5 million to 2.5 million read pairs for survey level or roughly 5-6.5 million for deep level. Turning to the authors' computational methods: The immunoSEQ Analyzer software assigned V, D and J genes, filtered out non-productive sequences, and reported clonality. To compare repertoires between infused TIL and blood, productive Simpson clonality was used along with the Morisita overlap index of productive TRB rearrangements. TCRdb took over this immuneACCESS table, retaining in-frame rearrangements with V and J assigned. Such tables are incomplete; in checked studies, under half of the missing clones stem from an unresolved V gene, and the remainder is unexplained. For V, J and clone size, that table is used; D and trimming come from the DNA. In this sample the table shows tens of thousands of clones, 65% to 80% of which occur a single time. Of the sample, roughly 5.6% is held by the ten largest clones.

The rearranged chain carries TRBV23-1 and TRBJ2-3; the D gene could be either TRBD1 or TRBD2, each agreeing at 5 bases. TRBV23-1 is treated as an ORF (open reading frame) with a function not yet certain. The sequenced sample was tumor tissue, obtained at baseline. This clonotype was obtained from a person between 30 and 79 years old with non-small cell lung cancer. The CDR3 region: CASSQRDVPSTDTQYF. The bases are TGCGCCAGCAGTCAAAGGGACGTACCTAGCACAGATACGCAGTATTTT.